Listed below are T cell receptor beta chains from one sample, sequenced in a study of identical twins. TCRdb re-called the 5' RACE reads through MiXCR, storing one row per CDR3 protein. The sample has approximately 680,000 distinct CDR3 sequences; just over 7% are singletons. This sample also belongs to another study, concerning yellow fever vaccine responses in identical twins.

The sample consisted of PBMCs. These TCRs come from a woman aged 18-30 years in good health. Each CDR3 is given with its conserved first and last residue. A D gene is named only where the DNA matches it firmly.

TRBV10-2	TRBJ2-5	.	CASSEPPGAPVSPWETQYF
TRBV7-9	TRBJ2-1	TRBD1	CASRRETGYNEQFF
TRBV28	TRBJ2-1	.	CASRSGGTYNEQFF
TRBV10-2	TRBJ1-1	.	CASSTSGLPTEAFF
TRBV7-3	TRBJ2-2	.	CASSLTTVRNTGELFF
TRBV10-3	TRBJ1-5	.	CAISESGQGNQPQHF
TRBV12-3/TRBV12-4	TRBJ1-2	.	CASTPGGALGYTF
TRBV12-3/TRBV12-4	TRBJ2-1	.	CANTLDHQRWYEQFF
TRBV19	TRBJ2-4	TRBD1	CASHKQGAKNIQYF
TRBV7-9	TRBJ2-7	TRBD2	CASSLAGGLDLGEQYF
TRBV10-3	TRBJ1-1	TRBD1	CAITETTGGVEAFF
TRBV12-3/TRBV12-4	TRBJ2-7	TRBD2	CASSRTSGIYEQYF
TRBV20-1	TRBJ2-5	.	CSASRGQETQYF
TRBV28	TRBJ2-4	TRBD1	CASSLVAGTGGRLAKNIQYF
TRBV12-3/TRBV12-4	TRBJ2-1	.	CASSPDRSNEQFF
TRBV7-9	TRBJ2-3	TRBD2	CASSPRGLAGGDTQYF
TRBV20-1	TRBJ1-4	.	CSARATAEKLFF
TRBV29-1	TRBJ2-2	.	CSVPKPWNGELFF
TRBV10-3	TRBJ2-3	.	CAIGPAWAGLESDTQYF
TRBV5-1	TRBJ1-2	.	CASSPRPGDTNYGYTF